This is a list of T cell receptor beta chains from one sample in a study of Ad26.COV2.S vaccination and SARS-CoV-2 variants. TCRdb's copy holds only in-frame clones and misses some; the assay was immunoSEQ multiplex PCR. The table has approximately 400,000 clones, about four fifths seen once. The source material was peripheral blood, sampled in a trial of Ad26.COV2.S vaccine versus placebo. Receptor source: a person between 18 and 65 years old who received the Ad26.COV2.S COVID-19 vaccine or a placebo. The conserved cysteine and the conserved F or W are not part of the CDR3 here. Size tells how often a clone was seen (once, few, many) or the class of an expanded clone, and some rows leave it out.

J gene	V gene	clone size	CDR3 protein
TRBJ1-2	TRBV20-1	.	SAPYQRGYT
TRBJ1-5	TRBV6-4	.	ASRNRGKFPQH
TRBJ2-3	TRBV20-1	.	SARIGTQY
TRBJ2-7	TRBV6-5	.	ASSYMFRGSGYEQY
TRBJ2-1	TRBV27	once	ASSLRGGLNEQF
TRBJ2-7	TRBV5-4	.	ASSLAQGTYEQY
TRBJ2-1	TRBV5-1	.	ASSLDFSPAI
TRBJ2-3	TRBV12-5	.	ASGFRDRVTDTQY
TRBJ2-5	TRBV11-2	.	ASSLAPAGRETQY
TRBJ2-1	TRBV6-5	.	ASSYEGGPYNEQF
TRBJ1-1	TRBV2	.	ASRFATVWNTEAF
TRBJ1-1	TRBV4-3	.	ASRDQQGRHTEAF
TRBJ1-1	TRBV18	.	ASSPRTASNTEAF
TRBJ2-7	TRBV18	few	ASSLDRYEQY
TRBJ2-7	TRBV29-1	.	SVADYEQY
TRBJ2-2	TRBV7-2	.	ASSRPNTGELF
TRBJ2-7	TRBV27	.	ASSGQGDYEQY
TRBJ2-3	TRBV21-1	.	ASTIKRREPRRTQY
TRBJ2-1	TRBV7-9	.	ASSFGNEQF
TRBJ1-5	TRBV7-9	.	ASSLGGQGNQPQH
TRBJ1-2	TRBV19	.	ASTDPGDYGYT
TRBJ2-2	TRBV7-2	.	ATRVFSSGELF
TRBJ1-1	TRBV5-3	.	ARSLALGTEAF
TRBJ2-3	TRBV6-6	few	ASSSVGTPQY
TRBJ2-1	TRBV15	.	ATSGETGGDNEQF
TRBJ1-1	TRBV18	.	ASSPQGGDTEAF
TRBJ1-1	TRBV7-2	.	ASSPRGVTMNTEAF
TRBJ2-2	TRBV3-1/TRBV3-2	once	ASSQDEGAGGELF
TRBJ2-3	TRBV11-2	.	ASSLGPPNTQY
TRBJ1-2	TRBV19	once	AGYNLGGYT